This TCR beta chain emerged from a study of blood T cell repertoires in COVID-19. Overall study context: Spain, Italy and the United States supplied samples that represented acute and convalescent COVID-19. Sources were T cells, B-cell-depleted T cells, or PBMCs; the material itself was cDNA or gDNA.

Membership in each cohort depended on participant-reported clinical history. In the original analysis: The authors estimated nucleated cell counts from reference gene primer amplification. Profiling relied on immunoSEQ multiplex PCR, and the TCRdb table lists in-frame clones only, not all of them. For V, J and clone size, that table is used; D and trimming come from the DNA. Of about 200,000 clones in the sample, roughly 85% are singletons; the top ten hold 3% to 4%. The CDR3 covers 15 residues. J lost 2 bases, V lost 1 base, and 3 bases had no gene match. CDR1 is SGHRS and CDR2 is YFSETQ in the germline V gene.

This clonotype was sampled from a woman between 35 and 50 years old with acute COVID-19. The chain combines TRBV5-1 with TRBJ2-3; 8 nucleotides align to TRBD2. Input material: PBMCs or T cells enriched from blood (not recorded which). CDR3 in DNA: TGCGCCAGCAGCTTGACTAGCGGACTCACAGATACGCAGTATTTT. Translating it yields CASSLTSGLTDTQYF.